The T cell receptor (beta chain) described here comes from a study of OX40 agonist ivuxolimab in advanced cancers. The study in broad terms: Ivuxolimab was a fully human IgG2 agonistic monoclonal antibody targeting the costimulatory receptor OX40 (CD134). The paper covers the monotherapy dose-escalation part of the phase I ivuxolimab trial, which included N ≈ 52 patients. Among the approximately 54 dose-escalation patients, around 20 had hepatocellular carcinoma, around 15 melanoma, 9 renal cell carcinoma and 9 head and neck cancer. Intravenous ivuxolimab was administered to patients every 2 weeks at six dose levels: 0.01, 0.1, 0.3, 1.5, 3 and 10 mg/kg. In the dose-escalation cohort, 82.7% of patients were male, and the mean age was about 55 years, with a range of roughly 20 to 80. Patients were allowed to have had prior anti-PD-1, anti-PD-L1 or anti-CTLA-4 therapy, and more than 30% of the dose-escalation patients had previously received checkpoint inhibitors. The point of sequencing TCRbeta in the periphery was to test whether ivuxolimab changed TCR sequence diversity and drove clonal T-cell expansion. Partial responses were achieved by three dose-escalation patients, of whom one had hepatocellular carcinoma and two had cutaneous melanoma. Beyond this particular receptor, the publication reports: Low levels of normalized T-cell clonal expansion were also seen in some patients who did not respond. At doses from 0.1 to 3.0 mg/kg, clonal expansion was seen in both CD4+ and CD8+ blood T cells between baseline and week 6. Which antigens the clonally expanded peripheral T cells were specific for was not determined. After ivuxolimab, more expanded clones were found on average in CD8+ T cells than in CD4+ T cells. Partial responders in the 0.1-3.0 mg/kg groups had among the lowest normalized peripheral clonal expansion, especially among CD8+ T cells.

A remark on this clone: The specificity of this receptor is unknown. Per-nucleotide qualities are absent, and no much larger clonotype sits a single base away.

Genomic DNA was isolated from the sorted cells so that the TCRbeta CDR3 region could be sequenced. The immunoSEQ Assay was used to sequence the TCRbeta CDR3 regions. TCRdb took over this immuneACCESS table, retaining in-frame rearrangements with V and J assigned. Such tables are incomplete; in checked studies, under half of the missing clones stem from an unresolved V gene, and the remainder is unexplained. The sample data list 50,000 to 65,000 clones, and around 90% of these were observed just once. The top ten hold 0.7% to 0.9% of the sample. Patients with a history of autoimmune disease or receiving systemic immunosuppression were excluded from the trial. Peripheral blood for TCR sequencing was collected from all dose cohorts at baseline, on cycle 4 day 1, and on cycle 7 day 1. The samples were taken from a phase I, first-in-human, multicenter, open-label dose-escalation trial of ivuxolimab. Adults with locally advanced or metastatic head and neck squamous cell, hepatocellular, melanoma or renal cell carcinoma were enrolled in the trial. Before TCR sequencing, CD4+ T cells and CD8+ T cells were sorted from peripheral blood as separate populations.

Here the sequenced sample was CD4+ or CD8+ T cells sorted from blood, taken in a trial of the OX40 agonist ivuxolimab. The TCR sequence derives from an adult with an advanced solid tumor such as melanoma, head and neck, liver or kidney cancer.

At the DNA level, the sequence is TGTGCCAGCAGTAGGGGTTCGCGGACTAATGAAAAACTGTTTTTT. This is translated as CASSRGSRTNEKLFF. The sequence links TRBV7-9 to TRBJ1-4; TRBD1 is a weak D gene call, 5 bases matching. Measured from the cysteine to the phenylalanine, the CDR3 is 15 residues long. CDR3 DNA is the only sequence kept; it has 45 bases, read in frame from the first base. V lost 6 bases and J lost 2 bases; the stretch between them is 13 bases long. CDR1 SEHNR and CDR2 FQNEAQ are derived from the germline V gene (reference sequence). Here the CDR3 is joined to the reference TRBV7-9 and TRBJ1-4 genes, and the full variable domain is: DTGVSQNPRHKITKRGQNVTFRCDPISEHNRLYWYRQTLGQGPEFLTYFQNEAQLEKSRLLSDRFSAERPKGSFSTLEIQRTEQGDSAMYLCASSRGSRTNEKLFFGSGTQLSVL.